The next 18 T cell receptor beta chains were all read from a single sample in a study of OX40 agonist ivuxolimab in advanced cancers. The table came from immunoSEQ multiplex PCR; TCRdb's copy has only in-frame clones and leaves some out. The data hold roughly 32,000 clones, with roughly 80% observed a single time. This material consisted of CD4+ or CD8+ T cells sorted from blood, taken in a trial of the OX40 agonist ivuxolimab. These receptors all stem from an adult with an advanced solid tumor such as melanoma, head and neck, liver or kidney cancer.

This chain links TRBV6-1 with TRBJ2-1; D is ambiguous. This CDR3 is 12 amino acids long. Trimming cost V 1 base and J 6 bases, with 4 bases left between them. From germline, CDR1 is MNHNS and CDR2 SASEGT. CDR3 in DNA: TGTGCCAGCAGTGAAGTAGGCAATGAGCAGTTCTTC. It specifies CASSEVGNEQFF.

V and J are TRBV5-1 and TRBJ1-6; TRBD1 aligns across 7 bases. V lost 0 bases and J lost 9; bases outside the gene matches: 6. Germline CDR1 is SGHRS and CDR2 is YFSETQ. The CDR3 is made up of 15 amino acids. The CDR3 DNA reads TGCGCCAGCAGCTTGGAGGGACAGCCAGGTTCACCCCTCCACTTT. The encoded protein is CASSLEGQPGSPLHF.

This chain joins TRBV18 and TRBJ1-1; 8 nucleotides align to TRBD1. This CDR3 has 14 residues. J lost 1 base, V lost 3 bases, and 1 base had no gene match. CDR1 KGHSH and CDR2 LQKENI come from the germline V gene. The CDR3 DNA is TGTGCCAGCTCACCTGGACAGGGGAACACTGAAGCTTTCTTT. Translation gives CASSPGQGNTEAFF.

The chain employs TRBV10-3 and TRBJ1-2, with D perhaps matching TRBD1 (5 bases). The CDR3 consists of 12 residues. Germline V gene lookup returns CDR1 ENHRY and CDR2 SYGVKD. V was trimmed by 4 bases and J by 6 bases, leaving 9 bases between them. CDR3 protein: CAISVRGDGYTF. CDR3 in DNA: TGTGCCATCAGTGTAAGAGGGGATGGCTACACCTTC.

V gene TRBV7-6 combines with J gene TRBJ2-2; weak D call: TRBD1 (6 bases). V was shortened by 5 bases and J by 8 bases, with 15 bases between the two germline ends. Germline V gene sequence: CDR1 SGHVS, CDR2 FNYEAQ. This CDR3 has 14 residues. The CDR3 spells CASSQGGRSGELFF. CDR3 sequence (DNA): TGTGCCAGCAGCCAAGGGGGTCGATCGGGGGAGCTGTTTTTT. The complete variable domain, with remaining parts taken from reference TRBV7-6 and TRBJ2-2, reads GAGVSQSPRYKVTKRGQDVALRCDPISGHVSLYWYRQALGQGPEFLTYFNYEAQQDKSGLPNDRFSAERPEGSISTLTIQRTEQRDSAMYRCASSQGGRSGELFFGEGSRLTVL.

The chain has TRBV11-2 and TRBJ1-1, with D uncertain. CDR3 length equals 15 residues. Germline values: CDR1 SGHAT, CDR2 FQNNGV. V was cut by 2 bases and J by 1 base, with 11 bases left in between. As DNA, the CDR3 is TGTGCCAGCAGCTTAATAGACCGGCCGAACACTGAAGCTTTCTTT. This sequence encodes CASSLIDRPNTEAFF.

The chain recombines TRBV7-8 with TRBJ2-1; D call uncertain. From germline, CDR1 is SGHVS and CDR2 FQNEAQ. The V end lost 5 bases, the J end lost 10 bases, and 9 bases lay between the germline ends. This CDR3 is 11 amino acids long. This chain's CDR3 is CASSALIEQFF. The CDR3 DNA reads TGTGCCAGCAGCGCGCTTATCGAGCAGTTCTTC.

The CDR3 region has the DNA TGTGCCAGCAGCCCCCGGGGGGCCGTCTCCGGGGAGCTGTTTTTT. Translation: CASSPRGAVSGELFF. The chain joins TRBV9 to TRBJ2-2, with D perhaps TRBD2 (7 bases). The CDR3 has 15 residues. V lost 4 bases and J 6 bases, leaving 16 bases between the germline ends. Looked up from germline, CDR1 is SGDLS and CDR2 is YYNGEE. Filled out from reference TRBV9 and TRBJ2-2, the complete variable domain reads DSGVTQTPKHLITATGQRVTLRCSPRSGDLSVYWYQQSLDQGLQFLIQYYNGEERAKGNILERFSAQQFPDLHSELNLSSLELGDSALYFCASSPRGAVSGELFFGEGSRLTVL.

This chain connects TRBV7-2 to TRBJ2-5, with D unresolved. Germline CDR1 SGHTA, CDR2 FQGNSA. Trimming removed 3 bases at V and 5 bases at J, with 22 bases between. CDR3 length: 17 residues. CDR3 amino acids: CASSFGREPFVRETQYF. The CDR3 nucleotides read TGTGCCAGCAGCTTCGGCAGAGAACCGTTTGTCCGTGAGACCCAGTACTTC.

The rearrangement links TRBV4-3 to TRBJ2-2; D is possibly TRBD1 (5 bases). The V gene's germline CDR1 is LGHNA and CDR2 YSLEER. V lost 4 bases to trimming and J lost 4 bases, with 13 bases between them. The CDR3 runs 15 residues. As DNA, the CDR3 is TGCGCCAGCAGCCCCGGAGCCAGGGTCACCGGGGAGCTGTTTTTT. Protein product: CASSPGARVTGELFF.

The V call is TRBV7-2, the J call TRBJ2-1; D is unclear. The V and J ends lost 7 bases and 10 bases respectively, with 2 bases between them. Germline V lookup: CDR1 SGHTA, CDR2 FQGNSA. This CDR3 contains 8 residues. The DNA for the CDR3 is TGTGCCAGCAACGAGCAGTTCTTC. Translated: CASNEQFF.

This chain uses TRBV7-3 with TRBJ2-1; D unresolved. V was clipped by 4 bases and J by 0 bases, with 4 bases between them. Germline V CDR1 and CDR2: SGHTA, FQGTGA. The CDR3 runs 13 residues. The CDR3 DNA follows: TGTGCCAGCAGCTCCAGCTCCTACAATGAGCAGTTCTTC. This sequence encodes CASSSSSYNEQFF.

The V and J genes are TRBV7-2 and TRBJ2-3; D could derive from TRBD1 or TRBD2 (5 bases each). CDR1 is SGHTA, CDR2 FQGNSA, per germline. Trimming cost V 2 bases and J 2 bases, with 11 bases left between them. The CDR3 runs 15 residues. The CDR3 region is CASSLRGLFTDTQYF. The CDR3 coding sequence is TGTGCCAGCAGCTTACGGGGCCTCTTCACAGATACGCAGTATTTT.

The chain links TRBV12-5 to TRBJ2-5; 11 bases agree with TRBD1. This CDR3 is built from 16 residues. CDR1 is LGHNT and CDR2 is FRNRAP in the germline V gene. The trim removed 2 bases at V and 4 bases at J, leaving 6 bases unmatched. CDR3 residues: CASGLKRDRGTETQYF. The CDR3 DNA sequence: TGTGCTAGTGGTTTGAAACGGGACAGGGGGACAGAGACCCAGTACTTC.

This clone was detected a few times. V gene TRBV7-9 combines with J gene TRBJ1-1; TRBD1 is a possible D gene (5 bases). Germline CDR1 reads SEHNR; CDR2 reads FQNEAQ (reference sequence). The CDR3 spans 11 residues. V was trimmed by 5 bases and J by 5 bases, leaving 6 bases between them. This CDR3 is CASSRGTEAFF. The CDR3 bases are TGTGCCAGCAGCCGGGGGACTGAAGCTTTCTTT.

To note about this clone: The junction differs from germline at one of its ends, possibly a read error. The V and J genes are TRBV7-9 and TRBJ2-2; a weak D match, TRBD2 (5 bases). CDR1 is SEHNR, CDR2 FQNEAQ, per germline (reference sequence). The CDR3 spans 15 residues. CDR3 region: CASSLNSPSVGEPFF. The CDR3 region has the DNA TGTGCCAGCAGCTTAAATTCACCTTCTGTCGGGGAGCCGTTTTTT.

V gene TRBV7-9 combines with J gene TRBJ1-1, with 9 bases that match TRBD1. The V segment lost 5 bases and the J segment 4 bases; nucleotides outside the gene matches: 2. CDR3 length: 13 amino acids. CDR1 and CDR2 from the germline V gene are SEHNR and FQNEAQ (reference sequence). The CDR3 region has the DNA TGTGCCAGCAGCACACAGGGGGCCACTGAAGCTTTCTTT. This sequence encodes CASSTQGATEAFF.

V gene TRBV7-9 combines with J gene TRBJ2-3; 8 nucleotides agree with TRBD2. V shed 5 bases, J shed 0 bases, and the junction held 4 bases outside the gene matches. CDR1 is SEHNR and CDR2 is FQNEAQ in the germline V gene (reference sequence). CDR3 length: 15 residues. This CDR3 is CASSPTSASTDTQYF. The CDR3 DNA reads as TGTGCCAGCAGCCCGACTAGCGCAAGCACAGATACGCAGTATTTT.